This entry lists 16 T cell receptor beta chains sequenced from one sample in a study of cytomegalovirus exposure and HLA in healthy donors. In the PCR, 60 Vbeta and 13 Jbeta primers were used. TCRdb's copy holds only in-frame clones and misses some; the assay was immunoSEQ multiplex PCR. The sample yields under 130,000 clones, around 77% seen once. The specimen was PBMCs. The receptors here all came from a woman aged 40-49 years in good health and CMV-seropositive.

This clone was seen just once. The chain joins TRBV12-5 to TRBJ2-7, with 9 bases aligning to TRBD2. V shed 0 bases, J shed 2 bases, and the junction held 5 bases outside the gene matches. Germline CDR1 reads LGHNT; CDR2 reads FRNRAP. The CDR3 sequence is 16 residues long. The CDR3 region is CASGLVLAGKAYEQYF. As DNA, the CDR3 is TGTGCTAGTGGTTTGGTGCTAGCGGGAAAGGCCTACGAGCAGTACTTC.

The V call is TRBV28, the J call TRBJ1-4; 8 bases are shared with TRBD1. J lost 5 bases, V lost 4 bases, and 6 bases had no gene match. Germline V gives CDR1 MDHEN, CDR2 SYDVKM. This CDR3 is 15 amino acids long. The DNA of the CDR3 is TGTGCCAGCAGTTCCCAGACAGGGGCCAATGAAAAACTGTTTTTT. Translated, it gives CASSSQTGANEKLFF.

The V and J genes are TRBV4-1 and TRBJ2-3; 11 positions match TRBD2. Germline CDR1 MGHRA, CDR2 YSYEKL. The ends lost 0 bases at V and 1 base at J; junction bases unmatched: 15. There are 21 residues in the CDR3. CDR3 sequence: CASSQDGALAGGMGGTDTQYF. CDR3 sequence (DNA): TGCGCCAGCAGCCAAGATGGGGCCCTAGCGGGAGGTATGGGAGGCACAGATACGCAGTATTTT.

The chain links TRBV4-2 to TRBJ2-1; D is perhaps TRBD2 (6 bases). Deletions cut 0 bases from V and 5 bases from J, with 11 bases between. Germline-derived CDR1 and CDR2 are LGHNA and YNFKEQ. The CDR3 has 15 residues. The CDR3, as DNA: TGTGCCAGCAGCCAAGATTTGGAGGGCCACAATGAGCAGTTCTTC. Its protein product is CASSQDLEGHNEQFF.

J is TRBJ2-7 and V is TRBV2, with TRBD1 identical over 7 bases. J gave up 3 bases and V 6 bases, and 2 bases lay outside the gene matches. The germline gives CDR1 SNHLY, CDR2 FYNNEI. CDR3 length: 12 residues. CDR3 residues: CASRGDSYEQYF. DNA for the CDR3: TGTGCCAGCAGGGGGGACAGCTACGAGCAGTACTTC.

This sequence joins TRBV29-1 and TRBJ1-1, with TRBD1 as a possible D gene (5 bases). The CDR3 has 13 amino acids. CDR1 is SQVTM, CDR2 ANQGSEA, per germline. With 6 bases removed from V and 5 bases from J, the gap between germline ends came to 16 bases. The CDR3 protein is CSVSLQGVTEAFF. DNA of the CDR3: TGCAGCGTAAGCCTCCAAGGGGTAACTGAAGCTTTCTTT.

A single count supports this clone. The junction and the germline gene differ at one end; a read error may be behind it. The V and J genes are TRBV7-7 and TRBJ1-6, with a possible D match to TRBD1 (5 bases). This CDR3 region has 20 residues. Germline V gives CDR1 SSHAT, CDR2 FNYEAQ (reference sequence). In DNA form, the CDR3 reads TGTGCTAGCAGCGCCCAAAAGAAAAAGGAGGGGAGCTCCTATAATTCACCCCTCCACTTT. As protein: CASSAQKKKEGSSYNSPLHF.

The chain recombines TRBV5-1 with TRBJ2-3; 9 bases agree with TRBD1. Trimming removed 6 bases from V and 4 bases from J; junction bases left unmatched: 6. In germline, CDR1 is SGHRS, CDR2 YFSETQ. The CDR3 sequence is 14 residues long. The CDR3 nucleotides are TGCGCCAGCATGGACAGGGGTTTTGCAGATACGCAGTATTTT. Its translation is CASMDRGFADTQYF.

The chain links TRBV9 to TRBJ1-2; D might be TRBD1 (5 bases). The germline CDR1 and CDR2 sequences are SGDLS and YYNGEE. CDR3 length equals 18 residues. Between the trimmed V and J ends, which lost 3 bases and 5 bases, there was a span of 26 bases. The CDR3 coding sequence is TGTGCCAGCAGCGCCGACACGCCGACAGATTTCATGTTTTATGGCTACACCTTC. It codes for CASSADTPTDFMFYGYTF.

This clone was detected only once. The V and J genes are TRBV25-1 and TRBJ2-3, with a weak D call TRBD1 (6 bases). Germline loops: CDR1 MGHDK, CDR2 SYGVNS. Trimming cost V 8 bases and J 5 bases, with 17 bases left between them. The CDR3 extends over 14 amino acids. CDR3 sequence (DNA): TGTGCCAGCGGCTCAGCAGGGGTGGTAGATACGCAGTATTTT. This translates into CASGSAGVVDTQYF.

The chain employs TRBV2 and TRBJ2-3, with a possible D match to TRBD2 (6 bases). The CDR3 sequence is 16 residues long. CDR1 is SNHLY, CDR2 FYNNEI, per germline. V lost 0 bases to trimming and J lost 2 bases, with 12 bases between them. The CDR3 sequence is CASSEALAPYTDTQYF. The CDR3 coding sequence is TGTGCCAGCAGTGAAGCGCTAGCGCCTTACACAGATACGCAGTATTTT.

The V gene is TRBV5-1, the J gene TRBJ2-2; D is unclear. The length of the CDR3 is 13 residues. CDR1 SGHRS and CDR2 YFSETQ come from the germline V gene. Trimming left V 1 base short and J 3 bases short, with 4 bases between. DNA of the CDR3: TGCGCCAGCAGCTTGTTCGACACCGGGGAGCTGTTTTTT. Translating it yields CASSLFDTGELFF.

This clone was counted a few times. The V and J genes are TRBV27 and TRBJ2-5; D remains unclear. The CDR3 loop spans 12 amino acids. V was shortened by 6 bases and J by 0 bases, with 5 bases between the two germline ends. The germline CDR1 and CDR2 sequences are MNHEY and SMNVEV (reference sequence). The DNA of the CDR3 is TGTGCCAGCAGCCAGAACCAAGAGACCCAGTACTTC. As protein: CASSQNQETQYF.

The chain carries TRBV7-6 and TRBJ2-3; D is uncertain. Germline V gene lookup returns CDR1 SGHVS and CDR2 FNYEAQ. V was clipped by 5 bases and J by 2 bases, with 11 bases between them. The CDR3 sequence is 14 residues long. DNA of the CDR3: TGTGCCAGCAGCCCGCGGCGAAACACAGATACGCAGTATTTT. Its protein product is CASSPRRNTDTQYF.

V gene TRBV5-1 combines with J gene TRBJ1-1; TRBD1 is a possible D gene (6 bases). The V gene lost 2 bases and the J gene lost 8 bases, with 13 bases spanning the gap. Germline CDR1 and CDR2: SGHRS and YFSETQ. This CDR3 is 13 amino acids long. The CDR3 here is CASSFGDTSEAFF. The CDR3 coding sequence is TGCGCCAGCAGCTTCGGGGACACCTCAGAAGCTTTCTTT.

This clone has just a few counts. This chain joins TRBV7-7 and TRBJ2-1, with D tentatively TRBD2 (6 bases). The germline gives CDR1 SSHAT, CDR2 FNYEAQ (reference sequence). This CDR3 contains 13 residues. V was cut by 5 bases and J by 6 bases, with 11 bases left in between. The DNA for the CDR3 is TGTGCCAGCAGCGCGGGACCGCCCAATGAGCAGTTCTTC. Translating it yields CASSAGPPNEQFF.